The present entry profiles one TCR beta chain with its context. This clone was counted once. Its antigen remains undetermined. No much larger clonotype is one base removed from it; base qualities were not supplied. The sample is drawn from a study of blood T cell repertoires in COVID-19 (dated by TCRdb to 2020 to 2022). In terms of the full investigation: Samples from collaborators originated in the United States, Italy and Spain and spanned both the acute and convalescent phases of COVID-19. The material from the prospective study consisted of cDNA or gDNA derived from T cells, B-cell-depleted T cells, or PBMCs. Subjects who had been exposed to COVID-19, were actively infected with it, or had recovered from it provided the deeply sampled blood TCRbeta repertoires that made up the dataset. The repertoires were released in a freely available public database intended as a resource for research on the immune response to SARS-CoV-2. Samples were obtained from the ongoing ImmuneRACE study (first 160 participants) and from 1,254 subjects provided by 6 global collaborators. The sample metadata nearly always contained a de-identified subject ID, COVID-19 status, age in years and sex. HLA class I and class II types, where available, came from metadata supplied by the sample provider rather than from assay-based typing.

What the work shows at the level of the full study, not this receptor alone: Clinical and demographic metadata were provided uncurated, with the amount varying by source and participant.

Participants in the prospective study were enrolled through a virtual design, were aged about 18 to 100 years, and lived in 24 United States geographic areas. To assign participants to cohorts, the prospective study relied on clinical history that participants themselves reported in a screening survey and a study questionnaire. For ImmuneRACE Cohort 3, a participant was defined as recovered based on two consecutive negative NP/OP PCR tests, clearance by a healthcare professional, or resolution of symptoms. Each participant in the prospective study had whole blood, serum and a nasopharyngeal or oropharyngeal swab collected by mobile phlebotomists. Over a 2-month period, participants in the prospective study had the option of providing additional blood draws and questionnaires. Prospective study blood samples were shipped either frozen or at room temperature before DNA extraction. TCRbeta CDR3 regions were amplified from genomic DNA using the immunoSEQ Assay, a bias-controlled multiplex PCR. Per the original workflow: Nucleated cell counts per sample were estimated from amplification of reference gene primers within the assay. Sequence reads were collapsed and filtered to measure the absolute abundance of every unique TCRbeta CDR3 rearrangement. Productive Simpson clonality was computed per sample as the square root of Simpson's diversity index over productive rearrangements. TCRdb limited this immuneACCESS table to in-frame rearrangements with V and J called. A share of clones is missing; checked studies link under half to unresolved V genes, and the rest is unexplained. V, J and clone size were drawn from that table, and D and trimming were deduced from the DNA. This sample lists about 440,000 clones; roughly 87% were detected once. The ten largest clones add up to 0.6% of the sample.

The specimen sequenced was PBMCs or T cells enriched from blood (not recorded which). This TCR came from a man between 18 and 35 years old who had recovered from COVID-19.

Here the CDR3 is given as CASSPGVPGNTIYF. In nucleotides, the sequence is TGTGCCAGCAGCCCAGGGGTACCTGGAAACACCATATATTTT. The chain couples TRBV5-4 to TRBJ1-3; the D gene is possibly TRBD1, with 6 bases matching. Between the V and J ends, shortened by 4 bases and 2 bases respectively, the junction contains 10 bases. The germline V gene (reference sequence) supplies CDR1 SGHNT and CDR2 YYREEE. Counted from cysteine to phenylalanine, this CDR3 has 14 amino acids. Only CDR3 DNA is held: 42 bases, read in frame from base 1.